The T cell receptor beta chain under discussion was sequenced for a study of blood T cell repertoires in COVID-19. Study-level background: Some COVID-19 samples were acute and others convalescent; all came from the United States, Italy and Spain.

In the authors' methods: Reference gene primers were amplified, and this amplification served to estimate nucleated cell counts. Sequenced by immunoSEQ multiplex PCR; TCRdb stores in-frame clones only, minus some. Clone size and V and J calls were adopted from that table, with D and trimming inferred from the DNA. Of 200,000 or so clones listed, 80% to 85% are singletons. This CDR3 comprises 17 residues. Per the germline V gene, CDR1 is SGHDN and CDR2 is FVKESK. V lost 1 base to trimming and J lost 4 bases, with 19 bases between them. Followed over time, Seattle patients had been enrolled while infection was active.

The source is a woman older than 75 with COVID-19, enrolled during active disease. Sequenced input: peripheral blood. The chain is built from TRBV14 and TRBJ2-5; a possible D gene is TRBD1 (5 bases). The chain's CDR3 is CASSQGRGVVRGETQYF. In DNA form, the CDR3 reads TGTGCCAGCAGCCAAGGCCGCGGCGTGGTTAGGGGAGAGACCCAGTACTTC.